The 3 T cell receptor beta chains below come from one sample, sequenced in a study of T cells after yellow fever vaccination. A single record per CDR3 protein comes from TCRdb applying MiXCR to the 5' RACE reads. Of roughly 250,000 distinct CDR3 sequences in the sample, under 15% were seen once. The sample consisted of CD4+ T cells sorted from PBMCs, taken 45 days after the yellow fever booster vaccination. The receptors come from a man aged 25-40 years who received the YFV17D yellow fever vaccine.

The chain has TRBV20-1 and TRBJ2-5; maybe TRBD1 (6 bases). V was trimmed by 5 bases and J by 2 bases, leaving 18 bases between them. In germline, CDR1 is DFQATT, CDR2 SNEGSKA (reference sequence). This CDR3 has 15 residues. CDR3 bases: TGCAGTGCTTTTGACAGGAGAAGTCAACAAGAGACCCAGTACTTC. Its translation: CSAFDRRSQQETQYF.

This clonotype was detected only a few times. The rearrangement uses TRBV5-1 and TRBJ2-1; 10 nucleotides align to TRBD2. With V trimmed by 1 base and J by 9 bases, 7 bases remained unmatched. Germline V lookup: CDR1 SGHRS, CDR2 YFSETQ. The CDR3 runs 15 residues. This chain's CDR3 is CASSLRASGSAEQFF. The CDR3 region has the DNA TGCGCCAGCAGCTTGCGGGCTAGCGGGAGCGCTGAGCAGTTCTTC.

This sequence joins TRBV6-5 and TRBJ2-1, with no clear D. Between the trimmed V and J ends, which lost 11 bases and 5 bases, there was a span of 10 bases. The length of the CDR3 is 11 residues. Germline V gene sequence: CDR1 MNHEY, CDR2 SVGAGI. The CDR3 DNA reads TGTGCCGTTCGGGCCCACAATGAGCAGTTCTTC. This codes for CAVRAHNEQFF.